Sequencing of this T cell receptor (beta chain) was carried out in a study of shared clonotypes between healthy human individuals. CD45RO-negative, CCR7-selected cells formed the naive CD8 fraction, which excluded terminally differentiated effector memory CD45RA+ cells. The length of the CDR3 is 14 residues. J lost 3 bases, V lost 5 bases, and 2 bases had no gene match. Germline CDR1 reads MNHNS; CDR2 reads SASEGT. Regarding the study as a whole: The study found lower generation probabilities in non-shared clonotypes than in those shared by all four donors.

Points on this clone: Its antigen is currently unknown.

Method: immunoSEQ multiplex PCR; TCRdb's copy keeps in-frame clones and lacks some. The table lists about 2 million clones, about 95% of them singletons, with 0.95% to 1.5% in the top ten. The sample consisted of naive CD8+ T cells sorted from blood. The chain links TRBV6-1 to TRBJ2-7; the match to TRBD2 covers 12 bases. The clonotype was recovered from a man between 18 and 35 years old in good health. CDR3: CASSTSGGSYEQYF. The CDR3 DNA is TGTGCCAGCAGTACTAGCGGGGGGAGCTACGAGCAGTACTTC.